One sample yielded the 20 T cell receptor beta chains listed below, sequenced in a study of blood T cell repertoires in COVID-19. Generated by immunoSEQ multiplex PCR, the TCRdb table keeps only in-frame clones and is missing some. The sample shows over 300,000 clones, 90% of them seen only once. Sequencing was carried out using peripheral blood. The receptors come from a man aged 18 to 35 with active or convalescent COVID-19.

The chain combines TRBV9 with TRBJ2-3; TRBD1 matches at 9 bases. The CDR3 consists of 16 residues. V was pared by 0 bases and J by 2 bases, with 4 bases of the junction left unmatched. CDR1 and CDR2 (germline): SGDLS, YYNGEE. The CDR3 is CASSVAHRGPTDTQYF. CDR3 bases: TGTGCCAGCAGCGTAGCTCACAGGGGGCCCACAGATACGCAGTATTTT.

The CDR3 bases are TGTGCCAGCGGATCGGGAGAAGGAAACTATGGCTACACCTTC. Encoded protein: CASGSGEGNYGYTF. This rearrangement joins TRBV9 to TRBJ1-2; no definite D call. This CDR3 spans 14 amino acids. From germline, CDR1 is SGDLS and CDR2 YYNGEE. Trimming took 7 bases from V and 2 from J, leaving 15 bases between them.

The chain carries TRBV19 and TRBJ2-1, with D tentatively TRBD1 (7 bases). CDR3 length: 14 residues. Trimming removed 7 bases from V and 11 bases from J, with 21 bases in between. Per the germline V gene, CDR1 is LNHDA and CDR2 is SQIVND (reference sequence). The DNA for the CDR3 is TGTGCCAGTACCCCAGGGGGAGGAGTCGGTAAGCAGTTCTTC. It specifies CASTPGGGVGKQFF. Using reference TRBV19 and TRBJ2-1 for the parts outside the CDR3, the full variable domain is DGGITQSPKYLFRKEGQNVTLSCEQNLNHDAMYWYRQDPGQGLRLIYYSQIVNDFQKGDIAEGYSVSREKKESFPLTVTSAQKNPTAFYLCASTPGGGVGKQFFGPGTRLTVL.

This clone was found a few times. The CDR3 protein is CASSPTERYGYTF. The CDR3 nucleotides read TGTGCCAGCAGCCCCACGGAGAGGTATGGCTACACCTTC. The chain carries TRBV28 and TRBJ1-2; D is ambiguous. CDR3 length: 13 residues. The germline V gene has CDR1 MDHEN and CDR2 SYDVKM. V shed 6 bases and J shed 5 bases, with 13 bases lying between them.

The rearrangement uses TRBV6-5 and TRBJ2-3; 7 positions match TRBD1. This CDR3 contains 15 residues. After removal of 6 bases from V and 0 bases from J, the junction contained 6 bases not matched to a gene. Germline V gene lookup returns CDR1 MNHEY and CDR2 SVGAGI. The CDR3 here is CASRRGTVSTDTQYF. CDR3 sequence (DNA): TGTGCCAGCAGAAGGGGGACAGTAAGCACAGATACGCAGTATTTT.

V gene TRBV5-1 combines with J gene TRBJ2-7; 7 positions agree with TRBD1. Germline lookup yields CDR1 SGHRS and CDR2 YFSETQ. The CDR3 spans 15 residues. Unmatched junction bases numbered 13, after V lost 4 bases and J lost 6 bases. CDR3 coding DNA: TGCGCCAGCAGCACCGGGACAGTGGATCTTGGCGAGCAGTACTTC. This encodes CASSTGTVDLGEQYF.

The V call is TRBV5-1, the J call TRBJ1-2, with D perhaps TRBD1 (6 bases). The CDR3 length is 15 residues. Trimming took off 4 bases at V and 5 bases at J, with 18 bases between the two ends. The germline V gene encodes CDR1 SGHRS and CDR2 YFSETQ. The CDR3 protein is CASSGEGQIQYGYTF. CDR3 DNA: TGCGCCAGCAGCGGTGAGGGACAAATCCAATATGGCTACACCTTC. The whole variable domain, filled in from reference TRBV5-1 and TRBJ1-2, reads KAGVTQTPRYLIKTRGQQVTLSCSPISGHRSVSWYQQTPGQGLQFLFEYFSETQRNKGNFPGRFSGRQFSNSRSEMNVSTLELGDSALYLCASSGEGQIQYGYTFGSGTRLTVV.

This chain uses TRBV19 with TRBJ1-6; perhaps TRBD1 as D (6 bases). The CDR3 is made up of 19 amino acids. The germline V gene encodes CDR1 LNHDA and CDR2 SQIVND (reference sequence). V was cut by 6 bases and J by 1 base, with 22 bases left in between. Here the CDR3 DNA reads TGTGCCAGTAGGATTCTTAGGGGGATTCCGGGTTCCTATAATTCACCCCTCCACTTT. It translates to CASRILRGIPGSYNSPLHF.

There are many counts of this clone. The rearrangement links TRBV7-9 to TRBJ2-5; 10 nucleotides align to TRBD2. V lost 5 bases, J lost 4 bases, and 10 bases stayed unmatched. Germline V lookup: CDR1 SEHNR, CDR2 FQNEAQ (reference sequence). This CDR3 region has 16 residues. This CDR3 is CASSPLRLAGVETQYF. The CDR3 DNA reads as TGTGCCAGCAGCCCCCTCCGGCTAGCGGGAGTAGAGACCCAGTACTTC.

This chain connects TRBV15 to TRBJ1-2, with 9 bases lining up with TRBD1. The CDR3 loop spans 16 amino acids. CDR1 LNHNV and CDR2 YYDKDF come from the germline V gene (reference sequence). The J segment lost 1 base and the V segment lost 1 base, leaving 4 bases of the junction unmatched. CDR3 bases: TGTGCCACCAGCAGAGTTGGGACAGGGATTAACTATGGCTACACCTTC. Translating gives CATSRVGTGINYGYTF.

This clone showed up just once. The chain has TRBV7-2 and TRBJ2-1; 11 bases are shared with TRBD2. Germline CDR1 reads SGHTA; CDR2 reads FQGNSA. J was trimmed by 7 bases and V by 5 bases; bases with no gene match: 7. This CDR3 contains 15 residues. CDR3 nucleotide sequence: TGTGCCAGCAGCCCTGGACTAGCGGGTCGGAATGAGCAGTTCTTC. This encodes CASSPGLAGRNEQFF. Using reference TRBV7-2 and TRBJ2-1 for the parts outside the CDR3, the full variable domain is GAGVSQSPSNKVTEKGKDVELRCDPISGHTALYWYRQSLGQGLEFLIYFQGNSAPDKSGLPSDRFSAERTGGSVSTLTIQRTQQEDSAVYLCASSPGLAGRNEQFFGPGTRLTVL.

The chain combines TRBV12-3 or TRBV12-4 with TRBJ2-2, with 11 positions matching TRBD2. This CDR3 is 12 amino acids long. The V gene end was trimmed by 3 bases and the J gene end by 14 bases; junction bases not matched to a gene: 2. The CDR3 sequence: CASSLGLAALFF. The CDR3 coding sequence is TGTGCCAGCAGTTTGGGACTAGCGGCTCTGTTTTTT.

The gene calls are TRBV19 and TRBJ2-7; TRBD1 agrees at 9 bases. The ends lost 3 bases at V and 5 bases at J; junction bases unmatched: 8. Germline loops: CDR1 LNHDA, CDR2 SQIVND (reference sequence). CDR3 size: 15 residues. The CDR3 loop reads CASSIGTGGANEQYF. The CDR3 DNA reads TGTGCCAGTAGTATCGGTACAGGGGGCGCAAACGAGCAGTACTTC.

V usage is TRBV5-6 and J usage is TRBJ2-7; possibly TRBD1 for D (5 bases). There are 14 residues in the CDR3. Germline CDR1 reads SGHDT; CDR2 reads YYEEEE. Trimming took off 2 bases at V and 3 bases at J, with 12 bases between the two ends. In DNA, the CDR3 is TGTGCCAGCAGCTTAACAGGTACCCTCTACGAGCAGTACTTC. This translates into CASSLTGTLYEQYF.

J is TRBJ2-7 and V is TRBV7-9; D gene unclear. CDR1 and CDR2 from the germline V gene are SEHNR and FQNEAQ (reference sequence). V was trimmed by 1 base and J by 0 bases, leaving 10 bases between them. CDR3 length: 15 amino acids. The CDR3 bases are TGTGCCAGCAGCTTAGGCAGGCCCTACTCCTACGAGCAGTACTTC. Translating gives CASSLGRPYSYEQYF. The full variable domain, its missing parts supplied by reference TRBV7-9 and TRBJ2-7, is DTGVSQNPRHKITKRGQNVTFRCDPISEHNRLYWYRQTLGQGPEFLTYFQNEAQLEKSRLLSDRFSAERPKGSFSTLEIQRTEQGDSAMYLCASSLGRPYSYEQYFGPGTRLTVT.

This clone was observed a single time. CDR3 region: CASSQRTSGTYEQYF. Here the CDR3 DNA reads TGTGCCAGCTCACAGCGGACTAGCGGCACCTACGAGCAGTACTTC. The V and J genes are TRBV18 and TRBJ2-7; 10 bases match TRBD2. This CDR3 comprises 15 residues. The J segment lost 2 bases and the V segment lost 4 bases, leaving 5 bases of the junction unmatched. Germline assignment: CDR1 KGHSH and CDR2 LQKENI.

The J gene is TRBJ1-1, the V gene TRBV5-1, with D maybe TRBD1 (5 bases). Deletions cut 4 bases from V and 1 base from J, with 14 bases between. This CDR3 has 15 amino acids. Per germline, CDR1 SGHRS and CDR2 YFSETQ. The CDR3 DNA is TGCGCCAGCAGCCCTAGGGGCTTAGGGAACACTGAAGCTTTCTTT. Translation: CASSPRGLGNTEAFF. Based on the CDR3 plus reference TRBV5-1 and TRBJ1-1, the full variable domain is KAGVTQTPRYLIKTRGQQVTLSCSPISGHRSVSWYQQTPGQGLQFLFEYFSETQRNKGNFPGRFSGRQFSNSRSEMNVSTLELGDSALYLCASSPRGLGNTEAFFGQGTRLTVV.

The chain has TRBV21-1 and TRBJ2-3; the D call of TRBD2 is as the table states it, not checked on the DNA. TRBV21-1 is termed a pseudogene. This CDR3 comprises 16 residues. The CDR3 is CASSTRLAGSTDTQYF. The CDR3 coding sequence is TGTGCCAGCAGCACTCGACTAGCGGGAAGCACAGATACGCAGTATTTT.

In this sample, this clone turned up once. The chain has TRBV6-5 and TRBJ2-7, with D tentatively TRBD1 (8 bases). Trimming removed 2 bases from V and 4 bases from J, with 15 bases in between. CDR3 length: 15 residues. Germline V lookup: CDR1 MNHEY, CDR2 SVGAGI. CDR3 sequence (DNA): TGTGCCAGCAGTTACGAGCGGGGACAGGCTTACGAGCAGTACTTC. Amino acid sequence: CASSYERGQAYEQYF.

The chain employs TRBV27 and TRBJ2-5; D remains unclear. V lost 4 bases, J lost 5 bases, and 14 bases lay in between. The length of the CDR3 is 14 residues. In germline, CDR1 is MNHEY, CDR2 SMNVEV (reference sequence). The CDR3 spells CASSSSWVAETQYF. The DNA for the CDR3 is TGTGCCAGCAGTTCTAGTTGGGTTGCGGAGACCCAGTACTTC.